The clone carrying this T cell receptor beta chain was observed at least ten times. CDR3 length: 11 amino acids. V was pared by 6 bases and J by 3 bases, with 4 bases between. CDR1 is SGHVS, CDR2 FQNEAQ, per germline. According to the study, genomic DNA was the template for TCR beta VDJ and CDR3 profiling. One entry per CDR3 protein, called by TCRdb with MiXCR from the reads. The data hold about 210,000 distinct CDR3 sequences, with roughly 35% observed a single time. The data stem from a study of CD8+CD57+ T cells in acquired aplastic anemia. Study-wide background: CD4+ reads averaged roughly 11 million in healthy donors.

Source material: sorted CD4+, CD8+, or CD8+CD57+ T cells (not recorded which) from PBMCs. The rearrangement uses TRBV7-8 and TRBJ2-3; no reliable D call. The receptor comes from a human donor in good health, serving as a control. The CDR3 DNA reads TGTGCCAGCAGACAGACAGATACGCAGTATTTT. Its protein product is CASRQTDTQYF.